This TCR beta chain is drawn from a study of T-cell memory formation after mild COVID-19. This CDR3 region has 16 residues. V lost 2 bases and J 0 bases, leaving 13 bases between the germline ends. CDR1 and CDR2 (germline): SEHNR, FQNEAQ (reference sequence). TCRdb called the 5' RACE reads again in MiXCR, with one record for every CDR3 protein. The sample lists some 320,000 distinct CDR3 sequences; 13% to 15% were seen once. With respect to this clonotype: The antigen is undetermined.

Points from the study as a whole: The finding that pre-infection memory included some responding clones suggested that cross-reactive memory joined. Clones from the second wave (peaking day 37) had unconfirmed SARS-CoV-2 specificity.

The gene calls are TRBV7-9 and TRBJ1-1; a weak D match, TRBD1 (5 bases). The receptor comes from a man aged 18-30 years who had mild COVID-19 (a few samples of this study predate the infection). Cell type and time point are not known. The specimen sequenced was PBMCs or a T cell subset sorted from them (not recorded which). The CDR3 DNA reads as TGTGCCAGCAGCTTACAGGGAAGGTGGGTGAACACTGAAGCTTTCTTT. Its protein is CASSLQGRWVNTEAFF.